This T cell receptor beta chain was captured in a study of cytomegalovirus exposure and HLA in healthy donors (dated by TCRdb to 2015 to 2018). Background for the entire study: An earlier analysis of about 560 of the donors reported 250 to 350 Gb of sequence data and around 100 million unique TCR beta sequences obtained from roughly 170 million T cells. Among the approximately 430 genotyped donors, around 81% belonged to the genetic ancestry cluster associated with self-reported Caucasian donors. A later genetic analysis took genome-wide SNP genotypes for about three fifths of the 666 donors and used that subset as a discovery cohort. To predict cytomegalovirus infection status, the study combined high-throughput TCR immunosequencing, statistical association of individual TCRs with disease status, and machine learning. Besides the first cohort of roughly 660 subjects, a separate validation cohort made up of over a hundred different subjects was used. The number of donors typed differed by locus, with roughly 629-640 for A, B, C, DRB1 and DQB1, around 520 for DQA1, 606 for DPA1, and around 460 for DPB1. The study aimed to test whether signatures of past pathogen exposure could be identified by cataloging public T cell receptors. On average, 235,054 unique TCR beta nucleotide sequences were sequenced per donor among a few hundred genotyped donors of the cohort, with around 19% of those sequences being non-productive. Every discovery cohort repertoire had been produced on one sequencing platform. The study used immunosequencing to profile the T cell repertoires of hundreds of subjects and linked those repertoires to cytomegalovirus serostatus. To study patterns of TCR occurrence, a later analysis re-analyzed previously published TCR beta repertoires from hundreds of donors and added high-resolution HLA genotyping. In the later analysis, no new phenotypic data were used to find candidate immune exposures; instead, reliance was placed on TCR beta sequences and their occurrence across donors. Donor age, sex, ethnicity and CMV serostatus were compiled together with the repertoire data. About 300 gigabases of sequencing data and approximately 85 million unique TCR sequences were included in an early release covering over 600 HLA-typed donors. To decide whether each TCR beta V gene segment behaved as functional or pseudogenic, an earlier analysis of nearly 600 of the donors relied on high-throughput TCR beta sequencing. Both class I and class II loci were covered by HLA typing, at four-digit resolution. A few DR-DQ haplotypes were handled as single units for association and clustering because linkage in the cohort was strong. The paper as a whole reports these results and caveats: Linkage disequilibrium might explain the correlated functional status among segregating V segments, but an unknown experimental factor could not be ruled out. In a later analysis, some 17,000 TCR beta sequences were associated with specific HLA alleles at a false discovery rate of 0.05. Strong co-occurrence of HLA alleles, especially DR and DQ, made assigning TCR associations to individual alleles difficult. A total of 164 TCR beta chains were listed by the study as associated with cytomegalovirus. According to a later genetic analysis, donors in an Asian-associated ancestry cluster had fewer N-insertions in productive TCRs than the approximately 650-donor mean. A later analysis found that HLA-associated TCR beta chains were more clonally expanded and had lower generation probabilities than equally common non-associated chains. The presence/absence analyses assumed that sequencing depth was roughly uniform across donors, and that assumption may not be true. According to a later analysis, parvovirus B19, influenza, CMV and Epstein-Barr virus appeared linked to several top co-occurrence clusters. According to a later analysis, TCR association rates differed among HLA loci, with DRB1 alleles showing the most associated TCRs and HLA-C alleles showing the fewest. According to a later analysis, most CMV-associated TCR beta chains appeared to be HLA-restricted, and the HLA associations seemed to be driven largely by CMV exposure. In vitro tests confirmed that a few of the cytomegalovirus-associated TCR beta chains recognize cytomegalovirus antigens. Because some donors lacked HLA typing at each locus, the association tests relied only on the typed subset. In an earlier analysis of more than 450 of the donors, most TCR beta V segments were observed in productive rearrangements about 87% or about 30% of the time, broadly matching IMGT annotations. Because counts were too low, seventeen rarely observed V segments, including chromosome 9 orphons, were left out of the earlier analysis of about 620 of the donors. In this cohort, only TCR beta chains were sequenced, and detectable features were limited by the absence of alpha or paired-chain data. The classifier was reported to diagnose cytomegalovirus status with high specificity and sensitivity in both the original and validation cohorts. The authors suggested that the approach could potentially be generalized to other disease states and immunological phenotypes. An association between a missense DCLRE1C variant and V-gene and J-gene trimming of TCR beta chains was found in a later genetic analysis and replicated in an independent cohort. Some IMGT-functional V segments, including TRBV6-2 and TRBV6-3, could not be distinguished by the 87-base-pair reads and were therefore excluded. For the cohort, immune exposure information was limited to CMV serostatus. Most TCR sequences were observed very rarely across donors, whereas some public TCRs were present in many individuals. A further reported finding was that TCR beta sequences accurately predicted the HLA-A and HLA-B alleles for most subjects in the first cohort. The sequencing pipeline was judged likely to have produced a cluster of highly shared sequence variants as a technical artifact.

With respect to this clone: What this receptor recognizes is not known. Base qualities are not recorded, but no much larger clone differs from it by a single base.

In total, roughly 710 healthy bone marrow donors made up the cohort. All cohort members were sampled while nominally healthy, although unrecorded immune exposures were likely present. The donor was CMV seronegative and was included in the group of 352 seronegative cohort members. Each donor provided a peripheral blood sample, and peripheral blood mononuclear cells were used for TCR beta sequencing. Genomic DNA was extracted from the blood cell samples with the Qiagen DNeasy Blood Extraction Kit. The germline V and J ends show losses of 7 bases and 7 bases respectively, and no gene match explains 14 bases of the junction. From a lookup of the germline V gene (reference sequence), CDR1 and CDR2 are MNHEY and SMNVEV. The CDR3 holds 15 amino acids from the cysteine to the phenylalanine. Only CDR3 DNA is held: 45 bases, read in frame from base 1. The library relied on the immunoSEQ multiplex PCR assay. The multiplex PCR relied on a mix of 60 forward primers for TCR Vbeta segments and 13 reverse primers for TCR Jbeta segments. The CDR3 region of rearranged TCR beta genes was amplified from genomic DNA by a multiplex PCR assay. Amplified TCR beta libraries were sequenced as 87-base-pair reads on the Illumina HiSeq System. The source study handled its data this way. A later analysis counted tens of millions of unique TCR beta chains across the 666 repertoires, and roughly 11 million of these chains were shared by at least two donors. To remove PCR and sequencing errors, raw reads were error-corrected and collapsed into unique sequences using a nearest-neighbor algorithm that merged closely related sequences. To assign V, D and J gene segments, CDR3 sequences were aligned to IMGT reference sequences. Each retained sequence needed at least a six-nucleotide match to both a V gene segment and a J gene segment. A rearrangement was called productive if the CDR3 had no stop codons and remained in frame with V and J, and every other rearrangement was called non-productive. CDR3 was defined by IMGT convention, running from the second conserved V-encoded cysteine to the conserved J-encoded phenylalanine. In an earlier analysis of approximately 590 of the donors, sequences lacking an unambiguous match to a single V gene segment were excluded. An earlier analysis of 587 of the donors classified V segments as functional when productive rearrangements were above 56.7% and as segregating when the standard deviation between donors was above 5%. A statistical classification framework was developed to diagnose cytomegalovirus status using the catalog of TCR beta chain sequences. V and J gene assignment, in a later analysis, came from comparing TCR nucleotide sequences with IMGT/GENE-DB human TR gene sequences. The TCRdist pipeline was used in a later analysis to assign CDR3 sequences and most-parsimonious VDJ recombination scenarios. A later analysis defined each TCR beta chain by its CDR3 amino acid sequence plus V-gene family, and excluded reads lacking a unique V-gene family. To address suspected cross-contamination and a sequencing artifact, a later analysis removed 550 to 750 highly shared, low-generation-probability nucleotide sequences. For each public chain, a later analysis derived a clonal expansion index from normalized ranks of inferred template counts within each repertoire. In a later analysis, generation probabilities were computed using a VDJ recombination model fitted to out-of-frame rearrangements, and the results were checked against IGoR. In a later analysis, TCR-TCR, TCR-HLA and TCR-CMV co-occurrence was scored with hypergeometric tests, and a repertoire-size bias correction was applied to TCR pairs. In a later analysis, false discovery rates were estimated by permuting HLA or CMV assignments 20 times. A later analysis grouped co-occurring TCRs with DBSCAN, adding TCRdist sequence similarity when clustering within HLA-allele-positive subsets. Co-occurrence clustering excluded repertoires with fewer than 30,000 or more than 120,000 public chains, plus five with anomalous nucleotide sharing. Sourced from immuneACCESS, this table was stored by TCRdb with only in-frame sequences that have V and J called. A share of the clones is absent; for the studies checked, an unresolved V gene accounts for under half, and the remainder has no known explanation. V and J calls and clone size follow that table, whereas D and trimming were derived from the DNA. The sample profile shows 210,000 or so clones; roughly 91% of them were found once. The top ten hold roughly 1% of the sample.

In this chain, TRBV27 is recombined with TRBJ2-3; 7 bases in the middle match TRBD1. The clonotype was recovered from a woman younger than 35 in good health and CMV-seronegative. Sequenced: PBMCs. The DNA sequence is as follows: TGTGCCAGCACTTTTATACCGCGACAGGGAAATACGCAGTATTTT. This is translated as CASTFIPRQGNTQYF.